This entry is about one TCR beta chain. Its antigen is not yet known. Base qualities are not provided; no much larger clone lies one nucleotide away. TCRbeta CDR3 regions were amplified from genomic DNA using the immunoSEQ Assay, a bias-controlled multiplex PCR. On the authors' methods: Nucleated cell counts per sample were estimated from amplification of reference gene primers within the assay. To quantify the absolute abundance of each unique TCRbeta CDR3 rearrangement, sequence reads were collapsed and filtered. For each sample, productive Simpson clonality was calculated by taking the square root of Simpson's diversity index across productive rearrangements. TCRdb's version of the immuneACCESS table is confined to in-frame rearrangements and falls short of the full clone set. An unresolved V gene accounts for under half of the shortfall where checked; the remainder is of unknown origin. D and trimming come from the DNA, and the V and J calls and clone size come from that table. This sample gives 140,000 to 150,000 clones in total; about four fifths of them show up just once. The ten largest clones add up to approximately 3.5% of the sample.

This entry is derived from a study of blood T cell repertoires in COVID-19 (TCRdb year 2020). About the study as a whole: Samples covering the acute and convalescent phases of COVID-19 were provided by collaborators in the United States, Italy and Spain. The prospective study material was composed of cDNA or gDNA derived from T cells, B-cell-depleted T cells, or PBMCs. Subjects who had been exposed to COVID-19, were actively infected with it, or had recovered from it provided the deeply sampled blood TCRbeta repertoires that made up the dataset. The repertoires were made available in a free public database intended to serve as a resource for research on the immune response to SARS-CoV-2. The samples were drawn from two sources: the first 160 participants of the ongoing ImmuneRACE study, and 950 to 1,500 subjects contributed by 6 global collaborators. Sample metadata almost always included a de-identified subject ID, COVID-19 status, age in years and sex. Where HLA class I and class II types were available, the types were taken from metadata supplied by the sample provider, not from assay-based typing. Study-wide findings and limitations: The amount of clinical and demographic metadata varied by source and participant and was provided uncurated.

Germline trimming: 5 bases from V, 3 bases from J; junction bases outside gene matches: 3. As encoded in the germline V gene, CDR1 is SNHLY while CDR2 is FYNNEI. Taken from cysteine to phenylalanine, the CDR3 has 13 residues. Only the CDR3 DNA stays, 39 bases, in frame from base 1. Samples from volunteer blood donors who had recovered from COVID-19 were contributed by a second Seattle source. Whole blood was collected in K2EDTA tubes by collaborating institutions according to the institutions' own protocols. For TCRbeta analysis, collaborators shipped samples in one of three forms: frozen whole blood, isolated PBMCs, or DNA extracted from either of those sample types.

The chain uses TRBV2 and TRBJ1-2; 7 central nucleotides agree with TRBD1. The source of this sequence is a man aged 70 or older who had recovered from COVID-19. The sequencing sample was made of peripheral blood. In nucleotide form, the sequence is TGTGCCAGCAGTCTTACAGGGGACTATGGCTACACCTTC. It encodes CASSLTGDYGYTF.